A selection of T cell receptor beta chains follows, all from one sample in a study of cytomegalovirus exposure and HLA in healthy donors. Profiling relied on immunoSEQ multiplex PCR, and the TCRdb table lists in-frame clones only, not all of them. In the table there are 200,000 or so clones, approximately 82% of which are singletons. The material sequenced was PBMCs. These receptors were taken from a young woman in good health and CMV-seropositive. Both conserved end residues are part of each CDR3.

V gene | CDR3 protein
TRBV30 | CAWSVRGGETQYF
TRBV11-3 | CASSLLAGSTDTQYF
TRBV30 | CAWSGGGPGEPQHF
TRBV20-1 | CSARVTGAQTF
TRBV5-4 | CASSLVPTGHTEAFF
TRBV28 | CASSHGSMYNEQFF
TRBV6-5 | CASGTPTEVHEQYF
TRBV27 | CASTGLAEDNEQFF
TRBV5-1 | CASSLVASGRAETQYF
TRBV19 | CASNRSPRTDTQYF
TRBV6-6 | CASSYRGGTGWEQYF
TRBV7-6 | CASSPTQRVNTEAFF
TRBV5-6 | CASSNQGVQETQYF
TRBV7-6 | CASSPNRQGLAGELFF
TRBV25-1 | CASSESWGGTEAFF
TRBV6-1 | CASSEADTGLVFRTQYF
TRBV7-8 | CASSLAFTGREKLFF
TRBV15 | CATSRVGGVAQYF
TRBV5-6 | CASSFDRGELAF
TRBV29-1 | CSVLGDRGDYGYTF
TRBV29-1 | CSVETRGAYEQYF
TRBV29-1 | CSAQQGARYGYTF
TRBV7-9 | CASSLVRAGQFF
TRBV28 | CASSSNRVIVNTEAFF
TRBV2 | CASREEGLWDDTQYF
TRBV7-6 | CASSLAGTPIEAFF
TRBV19 | CASSARTEEAFF
TRBV15 | CATSRARRTPNEKLFF
TRBV9 | CASSVGGTGSDYGYTF
TRBV28 | CASSYRNEQYF
TRBV28 | CASSHTDSYEQYF
TRBV25-1 | CASSVKTGTGVFDGYTF
TRBV5-1 | CASSPVRGTDNEQFF
TRBV5-6 | CASSPGLAGGPSTGELFF
TRBV7-5 | CARSLRLRSNQPQHF
TRBV5-1 | CASSRRSASRDYGYTF
TRBV7-2 | CASSLTTSGGSYEQYF
TRBV7-8 | CASSFRPTMTGTDYEQYF
TRBV5-4 | CASSPQSDRGHEQYF
TRBV7-9 | CASSLLGRGDTEAFF
TRBV2 | CASSGTPAGGYYGYTF
TRBV4-1 | CASSPLGGTNTGELFF
TRBV2 | CASRWTDPSEAFF
TRBV15 | CATSRGHRVFEDTQYF
TRBV2 | CASGVSGKETQYF
TRBV7-7 | CASSLTPGSEQYF
TRBV27 | CASSSLGLADTDTQYF
TRBV2 | CASVWGQNNEQFF